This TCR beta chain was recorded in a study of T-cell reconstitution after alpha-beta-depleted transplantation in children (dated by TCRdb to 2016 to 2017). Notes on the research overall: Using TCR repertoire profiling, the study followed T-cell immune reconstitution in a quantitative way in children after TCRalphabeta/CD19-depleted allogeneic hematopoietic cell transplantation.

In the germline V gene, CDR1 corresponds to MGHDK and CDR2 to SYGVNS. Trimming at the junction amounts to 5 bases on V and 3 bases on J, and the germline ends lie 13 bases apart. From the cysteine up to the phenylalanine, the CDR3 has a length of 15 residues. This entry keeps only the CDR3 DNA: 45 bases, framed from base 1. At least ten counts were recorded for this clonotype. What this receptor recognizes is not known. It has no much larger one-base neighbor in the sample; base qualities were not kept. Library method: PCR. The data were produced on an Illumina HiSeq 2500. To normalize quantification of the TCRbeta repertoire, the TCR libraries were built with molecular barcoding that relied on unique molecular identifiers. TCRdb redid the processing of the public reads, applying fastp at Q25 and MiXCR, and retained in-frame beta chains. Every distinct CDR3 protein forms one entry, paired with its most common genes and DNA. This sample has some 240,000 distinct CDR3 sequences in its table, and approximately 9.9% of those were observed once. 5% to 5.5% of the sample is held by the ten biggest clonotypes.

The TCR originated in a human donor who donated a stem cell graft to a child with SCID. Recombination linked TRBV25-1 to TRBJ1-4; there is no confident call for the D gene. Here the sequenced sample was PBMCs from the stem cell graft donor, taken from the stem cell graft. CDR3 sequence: CASSLPSVPNEKLFF. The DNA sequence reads TGTGCCAGCAGTCTCCCATCGGTTCCTAATGAAAAACTGTTTTTT. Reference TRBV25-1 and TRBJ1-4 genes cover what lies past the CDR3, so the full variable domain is EADIYQTPRYLVIGTGKKITLECSQTMGHDKMYWYQQDPGMELHLIHYSYGVNSTEKGDLSSESTVSRIRTEHFPLTLESARPSHTSQYLCASSLPSVPNEKLFFGSGTQLSVL.